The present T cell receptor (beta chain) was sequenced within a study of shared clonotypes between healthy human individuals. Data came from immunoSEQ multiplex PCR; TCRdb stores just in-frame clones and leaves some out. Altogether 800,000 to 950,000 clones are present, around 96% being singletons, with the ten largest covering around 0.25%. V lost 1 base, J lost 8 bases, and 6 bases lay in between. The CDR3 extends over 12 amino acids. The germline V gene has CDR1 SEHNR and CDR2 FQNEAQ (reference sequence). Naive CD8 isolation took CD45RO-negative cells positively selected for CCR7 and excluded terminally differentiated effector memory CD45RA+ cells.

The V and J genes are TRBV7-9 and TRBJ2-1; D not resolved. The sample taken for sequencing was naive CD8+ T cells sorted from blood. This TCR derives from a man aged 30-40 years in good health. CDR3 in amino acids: CASSLESDEQFF. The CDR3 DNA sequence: TGTGCCAGCAGCTTAGAAAGCGATGAGCAGTTCTTC.